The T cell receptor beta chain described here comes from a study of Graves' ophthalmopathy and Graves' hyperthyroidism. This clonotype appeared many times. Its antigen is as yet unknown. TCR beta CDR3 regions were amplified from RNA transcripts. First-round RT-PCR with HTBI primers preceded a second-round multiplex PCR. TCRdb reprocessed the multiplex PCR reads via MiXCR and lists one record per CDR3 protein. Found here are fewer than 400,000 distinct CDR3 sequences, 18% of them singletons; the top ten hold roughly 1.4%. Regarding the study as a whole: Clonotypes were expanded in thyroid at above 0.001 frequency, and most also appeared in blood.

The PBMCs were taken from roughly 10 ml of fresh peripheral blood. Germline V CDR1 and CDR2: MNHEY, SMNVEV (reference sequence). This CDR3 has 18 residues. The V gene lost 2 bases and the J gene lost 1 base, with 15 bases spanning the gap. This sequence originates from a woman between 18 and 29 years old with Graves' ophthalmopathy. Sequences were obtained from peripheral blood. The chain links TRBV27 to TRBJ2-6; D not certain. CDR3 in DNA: TGTGCCAGCAGTTTAGACGGAATGCCCTATTCTGGGGCCAACGTCCTGACTTTC. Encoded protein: CASSLDGMPYSGANVLTF. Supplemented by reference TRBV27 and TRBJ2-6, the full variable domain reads EAQVTQNPRYLITVTGKKLTVTCSQNMNHEYMSWYRQDPGLGLRQIYYSMNVEVTDKGDVPEGYKVSRKEKRNFPLILESPSPNQTSLYFCASSLDGMPYSGANVLTFGAGSRLTVL.